These 5 T cell receptor beta chains came from one sample sequenced in a study of T cells after posttransplantation cyclophosphamide. TCRdb's table, derived via immunoSEQ multiplex PCR, lists solely in-frame clones and lacks some. The sample lists approximately 23,000 clones, 97% occurring once. The naive gate required viable CD3+CD4+ or CD3+CD8+ cells with CCR7+CD45RA+CD45RO-CD95-CD27+CD28+ phenotype. The specimen was naive CD4+ T cells sorted from PBMCs. These TCRs come from a man aged 50-60 years in good health, CMV-negative, and a related stem cell transplant donor.

The chain recombines TRBV19 with TRBJ1-4, with no clear D. Looked up from germline, CDR1 is LNHDA and CDR2 is SQIVND (reference sequence). Trimming shortened V by 7 bases and J by 3 bases, and 15 bases separated the two germline ends. This CDR3 is 15 amino acids long. DNA of the CDR3: TGTGCCAGTACTCCGAGAGGCACCTCTAATGAAAAACTGTTTTTT. Encoded protein: CASTPRGTSNEKLFF.

The CDR3, as DNA: TGCGCCAGCAGCCCGATGGGACAGGGGTTTGAAAAACTGTTTTTT. The encoded protein is CASSPMGQGFEKLFF. The chain uses TRBV5-1 and TRBJ1-4, with 10 bases that match TRBD1. CDR1 SGHRS and CDR2 YFSETQ come from the germline V gene. The CDR3 has 15 residues. The V and J ends lost 4 bases and 7 bases, in that order; junction bases with no gene match: 7.

V is TRBV5-1 and J is TRBJ2-1, with 12 nucleotides matching TRBD1. Germline trimming cut 0 bases from V and 8 bases from J; bases unmatched to any gene: 3. From germline, CDR1 is SGHRS and CDR2 YFSETQ. The CDR3 loop spans 15 amino acids. The CDR3 nucleotides read TGCGCCAGCAGCTTGGCGGGACAGGGGGCCTATGAGCAGTTCTTC. This gives the protein CASSLAGQGAYEQFF.

The chain joins TRBV30 to TRBJ1-6; 8 bases match TRBD1. The CDR3 spans 16 residues. Germline V gene sequence: CDR1 GTSNPN, CDR2 SVGIG (reference sequence). The ends lost 1 base at V and 4 bases at J; junction bases unmatched: 6. CDR3 sequence reads: CAWSAEDREYNSPLHF. The CDR3 nucleotides read TGTGCCTGGAGTGCCGAGGACAGGGAATATAATTCACCCCTCCACTTT.

V is TRBV5-1 and J is TRBJ2-2; the D gene is possibly TRBD2 (6 bases). Per germline, CDR1 SGHRS and CDR2 YFSETQ. The CDR3 sequence is 15 residues long. With 4 bases removed from V and 5 bases from J, the gap between germline ends came to 15 bases. The CDR3 nucleotides read TGCGCCAGCAGCACCACCGGGGGAAGAACCGGGGAGCTGTTTTTT. It yields the protein CASSTTGGRTGELFF.